The 14 T cell receptor beta chains presented below share a single source sample, sequenced in a study of cytotoxic CD8 clonotypes in ibrutinib-treated CLL (dated by TCRdb to 2020 to 2023). In the paper's terms, the time point label means: roughly 12 months on ibrutinib. Library method: the immunoSEQ multiplex PCR assay. TCRdb mirrors the immuneACCESS table, restricted to in-frame sequences. Some clones are absent from its copies; in checked studies, under half trace to an unresolved V gene, and the reason for the others is unknown. Present in this sample are over 200,000 clones, about four fifths of which were seen just once. The ten top clones hold roughly 10% of the sample. Specimen: PBMCs, collected after 12 months of ibrutinib treatment. These receptor sequences come from a human donor with chronic lymphocytic leukemia.

The V and J genes are TRBV5-1 and TRBJ2-1; TRBD2 aligns across 8 bases. There are 14 residues in the CDR3. Germline V gene sequence: CDR1 SGHRS, CDR2 YFSETQ. J lost 8 bases, V lost 7 bases, and 11 bases had no gene match. CDR3 nucleotide sequence: TGCGCCAGCTCACCGGGACTAGTTGGTGATGAGCAGTTCTTC. It translates to CASSPGLVGDEQFF. The full variable domain, its missing parts supplied by reference TRBV5-1 and TRBJ2-1, is KAGVTQTPRYLIKTRGQQVTLSCSPISGHRSVSWYQQTPGQGLQFLFEYFSETQRNKGNFPGRFSGRQFSNSRSEMNVSTLELGDSALYLCASSPGLVGDEQFFGPGTRLTVL.

A remark on this clone: The junction departs from the called germline gene at one end, perhaps through a read error. Other DNA sequences in the sample encode the same CDR3. The gene calls are TRBV7-9 and TRBJ1-1; tentative D call: TRBD1 (6 bases). CDR1 is SEHNR, CDR2 FQNEAQ, per germline (reference sequence). The CDR3 runs to 12 residues. The DNA of the CDR3 is TGTGCCAGCAGTTTAGGGGGACCTGAAGCTTTCTTT. It is translated as CASSLGGPEAFF.

This rearrangement joins TRBV7-3 to TRBJ2-1; D is possibly TRBD2 (6 bases). V lost 4 bases and J lost 9, with 22 bases in between. There are 16 residues in the CDR3. Germline lookup yields CDR1 SGHTA and CDR2 FQGTGA. CDR3 protein: CASSSLKDRLGGEQFF. CDR3 sequence (DNA): TGTGCCAGCAGCTCCCTCAAGGATCGGTTGGGGGGTGAGCAGTTCTTC.

CDR3 residues: CASSRNRDSEIGYTF. The DNA for the CDR3 is TGCGCCAGCAGCCGGAACCGGGACAGTGAAATTGGCTACACCTTC. This chain links TRBV4-1 with TRBJ1-2, with 7 bases aligning to TRBD1. CDR3 length: 15 amino acids. The V gene end was trimmed by 4 bases and the J gene end by 7 bases; junction bases not matched to a gene: 12. Looked up from germline, CDR1 is MGHRA and CDR2 is YSYEKL.

The chain joins TRBV6-5 to TRBJ2-5, with 10 bases fitting TRBD2. Unmatched junction bases numbered 2, after V lost 2 bases and J lost 2 bases. The CDR3 has 15 residues. Germline V CDR1 and CDR2: MNHEY, SVGAGI. DNA for the CDR3: TGTGCCAGCAGTTACCGACTAGCGGGTCAAGAGACCCAGTACTTC. The encoded protein is CASSYRLAGQETQYF.

The chain combines TRBV5-1 with TRBJ2-1, with TRBD1 matching over 10 bases. CDR1 is SGHRS, CDR2 YFSETQ, per germline. The CDR3 contains 16 residues. Unmatched junction bases numbered 11, after V lost 4 bases and J lost 7 bases. The CDR3 protein is CASSPPLTGGLNEQFF. The CDR3, as DNA: TGCGCCAGCAGCCCACCTTTGACAGGGGGCTTGAATGAGCAGTTCTTC.

The chain couples TRBV28 to TRBJ2-1, with D tentatively TRBD1 (6 bases). Germline V gives CDR1 MDHEN, CDR2 SYDVKM. The CDR3 loop spans 14 amino acids. The V end lost 4 bases, the J end lost 4 bases, and 11 bases lay between the germline ends. Here the CDR3 DNA reads TGTGCCAGCAGTTCAGGGGCGAGGTACAATGAGCAGTTCTTC. Translated: CASSSGARYNEQFF.

The V and J genes are TRBV30 and TRBJ1-5; tentatively, D is TRBD1 (6 bases). The CDR3 totals 12 residues. Germline CDR1 and CDR2: GTSNPN and SVGIG (reference sequence). The CDR3 region is CAMSRGTQPQHF. The CDR3, as DNA: TGTGCTATGTCCAGGGGCACTCAGCCCCAGCATTTT.

This rearrangement joins TRBV18 to TRBJ2-2; TRBD1 matches 9 bases. The CDR3 loop spans 18 amino acids. Trimming removed 4 bases from V and 6 bases from J; junction bases left unmatched: 15. CDR1 and CDR2 from the germline V gene are KGHSH and LQKENI. Here the CDR3 reads CASSLSVHRRQGAGELFF. Here the CDR3 DNA reads TGTGCCAGCTCACTATCAGTCCACCGGAGACAGGGGGCCGGGGAGCTGTTTTTT.

This chain links TRBV6-4 with TRBJ1-5; no clear D. Germline CDR1 MRHNA, CDR2 SNTAGT. This CDR3 region has 13 residues. The ends were cut back, 5 bases at V and 4 bases at J, with 9 bases in the middle. The CDR3 here is CASSREENQPQHF. CDR3 DNA sequence: TGTGCCAGCAGTCGAGAGGAAAATCAGCCCCAGCATTTT.

This chain's CDR3 is CASSQGTSVRGQETQYF. The DNA of the CDR3 is TGCGCCAGCAGCCAAGGGACTAGCGTGAGAGGGCAAGAGACCCAGTACTTC. The chain combines TRBV4-1 with TRBJ2-5; 9 bases fit TRBD2. With V trimmed by 1 base and J by 2 bases, 8 bases remained unmatched. CDR1 MGHRA and CDR2 YSYEKL come from the germline V gene. CDR3 length equals 17 residues.

J is TRBJ2-1 and V is TRBV7-9, with 10 bases matching TRBD2. V lost 4 bases, J lost 9 bases, and 0 bases stayed unmatched. From germline, CDR1 is SEHNR and CDR2 FQNEAQ (reference sequence). The CDR3 is 12 amino acids. CDR3 in amino acids: CASSSSGSEQFF. The CDR3 bases are TGTGCCAGCAGCTCTAGCGGGAGTGAGCAGTTCTTC.

This clone has ten or more counts. CDR3: CASSRVYDSSGANVLTF. The CDR3 coding sequence is TGTGCCAGTAGTCGAGTGTACGACAGCTCTGGGGCCAACGTCCTGACTTTC. V gene TRBV19 combines with J gene TRBJ2-6; D is possibly TRBD1 (5 bases). Germline V gives CDR1 LNHDA, CDR2 SQIVND (reference sequence). CDR3 length: 17 amino acids. Trimming left V 5 bases short and J 0 bases short, with 14 bases between.

Note on this clone: Different DNA sequences within this sample yield the same CDR3. The V call is TRBV9, the J call TRBJ2-2, with D uncertain. The CDR3 spans 15 residues. The germline gives CDR1 SGDLS, CDR2 YYNGEE. V shed 0 bases and J shed 1 base, with 7 bases lying between them. The CDR3 nucleotides are TGTGCCAGCAGCGTAGGGGGATTGAACACCGGGGAGCTGTTTTTT. This codes for CASSVGGLNTGELFF.